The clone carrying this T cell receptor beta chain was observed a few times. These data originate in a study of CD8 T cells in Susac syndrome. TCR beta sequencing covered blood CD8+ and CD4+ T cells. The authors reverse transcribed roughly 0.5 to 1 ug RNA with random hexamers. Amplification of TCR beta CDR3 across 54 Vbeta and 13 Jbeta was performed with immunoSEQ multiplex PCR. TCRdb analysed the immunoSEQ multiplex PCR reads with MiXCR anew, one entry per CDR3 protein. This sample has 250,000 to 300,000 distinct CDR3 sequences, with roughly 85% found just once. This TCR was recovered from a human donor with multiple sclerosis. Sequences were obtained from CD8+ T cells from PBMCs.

This chain's CDR3 is CASSSFDSGSRLQFF. The CDR3, as DNA: TGTGCCAGCAGTTCCTTCGATAGCGGGAGTCGACTGCAGTTCTTC. V gene TRBV6-1 combines with J gene TRBJ2-1; TRBD2 matches at 9 bases. Germline CDR1 and CDR2: MNHNS and SASEGT. J lost 12 bases, V lost 5 bases, and 14 bases had no gene match. The CDR3 loop spans 15 amino acids.